This T cell receptor (beta chain) was found in a study of cytomegalovirus exposure and HLA in healthy donors. Whole-study results and caveats: Based on reports, TCR beta sequences accurately predicted HLA-A and HLA-B alleles for most subjects.

The length of the CDR3 is 15 residues. V lost 0 bases, J lost 7 bases, and 11 bases lay in between. Germline values: CDR1 SGHNT, CDR2 YYREEE (reference sequence). With 60 Vbeta and 13 Jbeta primers, the PCR was carried out. In the original processing: There were about 80 million unique TCR beta chains by a later count, and some 11 million of them were shared. Sequencing was performed with immunoSEQ multiplex PCR; in TCRdb, only in-frame clones are kept and a portion is missing. Clonal size and the V and J genes are those of that table, whereas D and trimming came from the DNA. The sample lists some 150,000 clones, about four fifths occurring once. For this clone: The antigen remains undetermined.

Sequencing was carried out using PBMCs. The rearrangement uses TRBV5-4 and TRBJ1-6; perhaps TRBD1 as D (5 bases). This receptor was taken from a man younger than 40 in good health and CMV-seronegative. CDR3 in DNA: TGTGCCAGCAGCTTGGACAGGAGCCAAAATTCACCCCTCCACTTT. Encoded protein: CASSLDRSQNSPLHF. Using reference TRBV5-4 and TRBJ1-6 for the parts outside the CDR3, the full variable domain is ETGVTQSPTHLIKTRGQQVTLRCSSQSGHNTVSWYQQALGQGPQFIFQYYREEENGRGNFPPRFSGLQFPNYSSELNVNALELDDSALYLCASSLDRSQNSPLHFGNGTRLTVT.